This section outlines one TCR beta chain sequence together with its context. CDR3 length equals 15 residues. Germline V gene data show CDR1 as LGHDT and CDR2 as YNNKEL (reference sequence). V lost 0 bases and J 4 bases, leaving 12 bases between the germline ends. TCRdb used MiXCR to reprocess the RT-PCR reads, holding one entry per CDR3 protein. The sample includes about 700,000 distinct CDR3 sequences, approximately 15% of them seen just once. The clonotype originates from a female donor in good health, serving as a healthy control. The chain links TRBV3-1 to TRBJ1-2; tentatively, D is TRBD1 (5 bases). What was sequenced was memory CD4+ T cells from blood. CDR3 nucleotides: TGTGCCAGCAGCCAAGAAAGGGACGTGGGCTATGGCTACACCTTC. Its translation: CASSQERDVGYGYTF.